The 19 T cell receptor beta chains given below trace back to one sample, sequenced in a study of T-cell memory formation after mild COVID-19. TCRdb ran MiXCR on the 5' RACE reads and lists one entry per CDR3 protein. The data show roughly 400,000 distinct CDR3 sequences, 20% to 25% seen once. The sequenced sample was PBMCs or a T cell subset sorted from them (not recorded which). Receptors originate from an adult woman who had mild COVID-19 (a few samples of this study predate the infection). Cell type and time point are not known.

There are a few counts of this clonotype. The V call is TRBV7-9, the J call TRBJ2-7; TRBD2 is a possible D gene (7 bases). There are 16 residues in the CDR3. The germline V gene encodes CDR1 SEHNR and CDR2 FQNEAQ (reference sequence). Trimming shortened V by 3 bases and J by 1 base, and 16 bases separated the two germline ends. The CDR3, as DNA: TGTGCCAGCAGCTTGAAAGGGCGGGGGCAATCCTACGAGCAGTACTTC. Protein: CASSLKGRGQSYEQYF.

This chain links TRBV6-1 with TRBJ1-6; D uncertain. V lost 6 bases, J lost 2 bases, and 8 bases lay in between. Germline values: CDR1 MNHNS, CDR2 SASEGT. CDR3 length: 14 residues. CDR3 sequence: CASRGEAYNSPLHF. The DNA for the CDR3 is TGTGCCAGCAGGGGCGAGGCCTATAATTCACCCCTCCACTTT.

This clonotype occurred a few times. The CDR3 region is CASSLSGGVSLYSNQPQHF. The DNA for the CDR3 is TGTGCCAGCAGTTTATCGGGGGGAGTTTCTCTTTATAGCAATCAGCCCCAGCATTTT. The chain couples TRBV12-3 or TRBV12-4 to TRBJ1-5, with TRBD1 as a possible D gene (5 bases). CDR3 length equals 19 residues. V was pared by 2 bases and J by 0 bases, with 20 bases between.

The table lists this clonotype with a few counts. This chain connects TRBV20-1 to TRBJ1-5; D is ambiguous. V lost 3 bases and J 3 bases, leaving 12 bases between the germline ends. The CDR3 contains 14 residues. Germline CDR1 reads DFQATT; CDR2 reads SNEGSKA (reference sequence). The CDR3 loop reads CSASTGSHNQPQHF. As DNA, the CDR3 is TGCAGTGCTAGTACCGGGTCTCACAATCAGCCCCAGCATTTT.

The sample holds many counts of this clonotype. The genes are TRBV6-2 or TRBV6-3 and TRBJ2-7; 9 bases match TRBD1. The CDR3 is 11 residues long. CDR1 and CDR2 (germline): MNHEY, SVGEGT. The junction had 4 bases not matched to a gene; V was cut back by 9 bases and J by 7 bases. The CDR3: CASGTGFEQYF. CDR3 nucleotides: TGTGCCAGTGGGACAGGGTTTGAGCAGTACTTC.

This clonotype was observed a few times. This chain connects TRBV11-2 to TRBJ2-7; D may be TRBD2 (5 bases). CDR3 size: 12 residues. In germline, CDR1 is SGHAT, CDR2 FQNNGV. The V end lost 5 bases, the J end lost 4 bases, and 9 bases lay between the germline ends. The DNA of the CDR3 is TGTGCCAGCAGCGGGATAGCGTACGAGCAGTACTTC. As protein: CASSGIAYEQYF.

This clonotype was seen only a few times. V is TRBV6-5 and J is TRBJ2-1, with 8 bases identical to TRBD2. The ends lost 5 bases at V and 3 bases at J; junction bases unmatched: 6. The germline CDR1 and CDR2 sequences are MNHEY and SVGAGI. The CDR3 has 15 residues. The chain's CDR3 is CASSPPSGYYNEQFF. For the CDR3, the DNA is TGTGCCAGCAGTCCTCCTAGCGGGTACTACAATGAGCAGTTCTTC.

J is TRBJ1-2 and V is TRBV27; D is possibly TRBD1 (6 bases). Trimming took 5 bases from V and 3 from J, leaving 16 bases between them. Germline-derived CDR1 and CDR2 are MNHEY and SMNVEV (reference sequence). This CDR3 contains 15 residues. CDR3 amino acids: CASSPETGRYYGYTF. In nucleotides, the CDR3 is TGTGCCAGCAGTCCCGAAACAGGGAGATACTATGGCTACACCTTC.

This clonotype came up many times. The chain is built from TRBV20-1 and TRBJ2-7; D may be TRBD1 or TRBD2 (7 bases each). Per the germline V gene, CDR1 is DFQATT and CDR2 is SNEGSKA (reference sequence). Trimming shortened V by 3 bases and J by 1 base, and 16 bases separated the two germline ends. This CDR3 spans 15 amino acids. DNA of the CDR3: TGCAGTGCTAGCAGGGGGGGGGCTAGGTCCTACGAGCAGTACTTC. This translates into CSASRGGARSYEQYF.

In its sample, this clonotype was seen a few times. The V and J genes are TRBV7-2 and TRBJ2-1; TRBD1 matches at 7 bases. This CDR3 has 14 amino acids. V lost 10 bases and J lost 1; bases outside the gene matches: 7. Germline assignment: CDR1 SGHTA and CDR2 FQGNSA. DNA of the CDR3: TGTGCCACCACGAGGGGGCGTTCCTACAATGAGCAGTTCTTC. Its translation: CATTRGRSYNEQFF.

The CDR3, as DNA: TGTGCCAGCAGTTCGTCGGGACCTGAAGCTTTCTTT. Protein product: CASSSSGPEAFF. The chain recombines TRBV7-9 with TRBJ1-1; D is perhaps TRBD1 (5 bases). Trimming left V 6 bases short and J 6 bases short, with 11 bases between. Germline CDR1 SEHNR, CDR2 FQNEAQ (reference sequence). The CDR3 consists of 12 residues.

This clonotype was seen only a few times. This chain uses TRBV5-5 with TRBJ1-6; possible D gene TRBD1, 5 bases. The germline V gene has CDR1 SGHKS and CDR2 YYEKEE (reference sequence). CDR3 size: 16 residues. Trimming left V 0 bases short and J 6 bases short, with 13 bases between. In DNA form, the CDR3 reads TGTGCCAGCAGCTTGGCGACAGATCTAGTTAATTCACCCCTCCACTTT. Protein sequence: CASSLATDLVNSPLHF.

The CDR3 DNA reads as TGCAGTGCTAGAGACTCGGACAGGGCTGGAAACACCATATATTTT. As protein: CSARDSDRAGNTIYF. The rearrangement links TRBV20-1 to TRBJ1-3, with 8 bases matching TRBD1. The CDR3 runs to 15 residues. Germline assignment: CDR1 DFQATT and CDR2 SNEGSKA (reference sequence). J gave up 2 bases and V 0 bases, and 3 bases lay outside the gene matches.

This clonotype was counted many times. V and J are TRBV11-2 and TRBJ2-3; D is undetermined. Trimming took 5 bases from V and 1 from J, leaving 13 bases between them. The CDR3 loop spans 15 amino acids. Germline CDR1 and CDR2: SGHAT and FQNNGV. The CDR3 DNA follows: TGTGCCAGCAGCGACCCAGCTAGGGGCACAGATACGCAGTATTTT. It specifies CASSDPARGTDTQYF. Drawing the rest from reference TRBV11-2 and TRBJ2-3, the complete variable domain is EAGVAQSPRYKIIEKRQSVAFWCNPISGHATLYWYQQILGQGPKLLIQFQNNGVVDDSQLPKDRFSAERLKGVDSTLKIQPAKLEDSAVYLCASSDPARGTDTQYFGPGTRLTVL.

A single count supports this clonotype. The CDR3 coding sequence is TGCAGCGGAGACAGGGGAATCTATGGCTACACCTTC. Its protein is CSGDRGIYGYTF. The chain carries TRBV29-1 and TRBJ1-2, with 8 positions matching TRBD1. After removal of 7 bases from V and 4 bases from J, the junction contained 5 bases not matched to a gene. Germline V lookup: CDR1 SQVTM, CDR2 ANQGSEA. The CDR3 runs to 12 residues. The full variable domain, completed using reference TRBV29-1 and TRBJ1-2, is SAVISQKPSRDICQRGTSLTIQCQVDSQVTMMFWYRQQPGQSLTLIATANQGSEATYESGFVIDKFPISRPNLTFSTLTVSNMSPEDSSIYLCSGDRGIYGYTFGSGTRLTVV.

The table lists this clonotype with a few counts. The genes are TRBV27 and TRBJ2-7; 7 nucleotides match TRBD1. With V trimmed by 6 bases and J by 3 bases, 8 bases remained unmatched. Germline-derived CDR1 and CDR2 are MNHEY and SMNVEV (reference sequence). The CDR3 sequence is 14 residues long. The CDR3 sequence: CASSYLRDSYEQYF. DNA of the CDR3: TGTGCCAGCAGCTACCTCCGGGACAGCTACGAGCAGTACTTC.

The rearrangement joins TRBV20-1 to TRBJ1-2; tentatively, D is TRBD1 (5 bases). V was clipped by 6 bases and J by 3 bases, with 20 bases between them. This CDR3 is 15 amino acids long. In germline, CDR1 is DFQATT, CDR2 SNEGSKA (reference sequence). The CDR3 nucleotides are TGCAGTGCCGGCCTGGGGGACCCGCAGGACTATGGCTACACCTTC. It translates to CSAGLGDPQDYGYTF.

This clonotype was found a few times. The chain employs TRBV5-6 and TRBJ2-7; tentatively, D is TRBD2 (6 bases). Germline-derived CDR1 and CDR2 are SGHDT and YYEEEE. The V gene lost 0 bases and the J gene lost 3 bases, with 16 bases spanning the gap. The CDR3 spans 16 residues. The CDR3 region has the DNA TGTGCCAGCAGCTTGGCCAGAGCGGGTGAGGGCTACGAGCAGTACTTC. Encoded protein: CASSLARAGEGYEQYF.

Here the CDR3 reads CASSTRGSSGNTIYF. CDR3 DNA sequence: TGTGCCAGCAGCACCAGGGGGTCCTCTGGAAACACCATATATTTT. The genes are TRBV5-5 and TRBJ1-3; 7 bases line up with TRBD1. This CDR3 is built from 15 residues. Germline trimming cut 4 bases from V and 0 bases from J; bases unmatched to any gene: 4. CDR1 SGHKS and CDR2 YYEKEE come from the germline V gene (reference sequence).